This is a list of T cell receptor beta chains from one sample in a study of technical replicates of blood from a handful of donors. Profiled with immunoSEQ multiplex PCR; TCRdb holds only in-frame clones, not every one. The data contain about 56,000 clones, 90% to 95% of them singletons. Sequencing was performed on PBMCs. These receptors originate from a human donor in good health. Some clones in this sample may be carry-over from other donors' samples. CDR3s include the opening cysteine and the closing phenylalanine or tryptophan. A D gene is named only where the DNA matches it firmly. Clone size is not always given. Where it is, it says once, few, many or a class for expanded clones.

d_call clone_size j_call v_call cdr3_nt cdr3_aa
. few TRBJ1-6 TRBV6-1 TGTGCCAGCAGTGGGGCACGGCGTAGTCAAACACCCCTCCACTTT CASSGARRSQTPLHF
TRBD1 . TRBJ2-7 TRBV11-2 TGTGCCAGCAGCTTGGGGACAGGGCCCTACGAGCAGTACTTC CASSLGTGPYEQYF
. . TRBJ2-7 TRBV7-3 TGTGCCAGCAGCTTTACCGGCCGGGGCGAGCAGTACTTC CASSFTGRGEQYF
. . TRBJ1-4 TRBV21-1 TGTGCCAGCAGCAAATGGGGGAGGGGGGACCGGGGAAAACTGTTTTTT CASSKWGRGDRGKLFF
TRBD2 . TRBJ2-3 TRBV6-5 TGTGCCAGCAGTTACGGCGGGGGGAACACAGATACGCAGTATTTT CASSYGGGNTDTQYF
TRBD2 . TRBJ2-3 TRBV5-1 TGCGCCAGCAGCTCCCGGACTAGCGGGGGGACAGATACGCAGTATTTT CASSSRTSGGTDTQYF
TRBD1 few TRBJ1-6 TRBV6-5 TGTGCCAGCAGTCAGGGGGCTCGGTCACCCCTCCACTTT CASSQGARSPLHF
TRBD2 . TRBJ2-1 TRBV5-1 TGCGCCAGCAGCAAGACTAGCGGGAGGCCGGGCCTGACTGAGCAGTTCTTC CASSKTSGRPGLTEQFF
. . TRBJ1-5 TRBV11-3 TGTGCCAGCAGCCCGAGGGGGGGGGATTGGCCCCAGCATTTT CASSPRGGDWPQHF
TRBD1 . TRBJ1-1 TRBV7-2 TGTGCCAGCAGCGCTACCGGGACAGCACAATACGAAGCTTTCTTT CASSATGTAQYEAFF
. . TRBJ1-4 TRBV4-1 TGCGCCAGCAGCCATCCGGGACTGAGTAATGAAAAACTGTTTTTT CASSHPGLSNEKLFF
. . TRBJ1-1 TRBV2 TGTGCCAGCAGCAGAACTAGCAAACCGGGTGAAGCTTTCTTT CASSRTSKPGEAFF
TRBD2 . TRBJ2-1 TRBV7-6 TGTGCCAGCAGCGATTCCGGGACTAGCGGGAGGAGCTCCTACAATGAGCAGTTCTTC CASSDSGTSGRSSYNEQFF
. . TRBJ1-2 TRBV19 TGTGCCAGTATTCCATCCGACAGGCTCTATGGCTACACCTTC CASIPSDRLYGYTF
. once TRBJ2-7 TRBV7-9 TGTGCCAGCAGCTTAGCGGCAGGGTCCTACGAGCAGTACTTC CASSLAAGSYEQYF
. few TRBJ1-5 TRBV19 TGTGCCAGTAGTATGCAACAGGGAACCAATCAGCCCCAGCATTTT CASSMQQGTNQPQHF
TRBD2 once TRBJ2-2 TRBV7-9 TGTGCCAGCAGCAAACTCGGGAGGGTTAATACCGGGGAGCTGTTTTTT CASSKLGRVNTGELFF
TRBD1 once TRBJ2-7 TRBV29-1 TGCAGCGTTGAAGCCTGGGACAGGGTATCCTACGAGCAGTACTTC CSVEAWDRVSYEQYF
TRBD2 . TRBJ2-7 TRBV19 TGTGCCAGTAGTGCCTTGACTAGCGGGAAAGAATACGAGCAGTACTTC CASSALTSGKEYEQYF
TRBD1 once TRBJ1-2 TRBV5-1 TGCGCCAGCAGCTTATTACAGGGGTCAAATGGCTACACCTTC CASSLLQGSNGYTF